This T cell receptor beta chain comes out of a study of T cell changes during pregnancy in multiple sclerosis. V lost 6 bases to trimming and J lost 5 bases; unmatched junction nucleotides: 15. Per the germline V gene, CDR1 is MNHNY and CDR2 is SVGAGI (reference sequence). The CDR3 totals 16 residues. The assay was immunoSEQ multiplex PCR, and TCRdb's table has in-frame clones only and misses some. The table shows around 72,000 clones, with roughly 92% occurring only once. This sequence joins TRBV6-6 and TRBJ1-2; TRBD1 matches 7 bases. The origin of this receptor is a female donor in good health, enrolled as a control in a pregnancy study. This specimen was peripheral blood, taken in the second trimester of pregnancy. CDR3 residues: CASSPRQGDEPYGYTF. In DNA, the CDR3 is TGTGCCAGCAGCCCTAGACAGGGTGATGAGCCTTATGGCTACACCTTC.